The 10 T cell receptor beta chains in this list originate from one sample, sequenced in a study of Graves' ophthalmopathy and Graves' hyperthyroidism. The study amplified TCR beta CDR3 regions using RNA transcripts. RT-PCR with HTBI primers came first, then second-round multiplex PCR. In TCRdb, the multiplex PCR reads were re-called with MiXCR into one record per CDR3 protein. This table holds approximately 640,000 distinct CDR3 sequences, about 38% found once. The sequenced sample consisted of peripheral blood. The receptors were gathered from an adult man with Graves' ophthalmopathy.

Many counts were recorded for this clonotype. This chain connects TRBV4-2 to TRBJ2-5, with 10 bases lining up with TRBD2. CDR3 length equals 15 residues. V was pared by 0 bases and J by 4 bases, with 2 bases of the junction left unmatched. Germline-derived CDR1 and CDR2 are LGHNA and YNFKEQ. Written as DNA, the CDR3 is TGTGCCAGCAGCCAAGAAGCGGGGGGGCCAGAGACCCAGTACTTC. Translating gives CASSQEAGGPETQYF.

This clonotype has a count of ten or more. The chain employs TRBV25-1 and TRBJ2-5; D gene uncertain. The V end lost 2 bases, the J end lost 4 bases, and 17 bases lay between the germline ends. CDR1 and CDR2 (germline): MGHDK, SYGVNS. CDR3 length: 16 amino acids. The CDR3 reads CASSEMGVNYRETQYF. CDR3 sequence (DNA): TGTGCCAGCAGTGAAATGGGTGTTAATTACAGAGAGACCCAGTACTTC.

On this clonotype itself: The missing conserved phenylalanine or tryptophan at the end of this CDR3 makes a read error likely. The gene calls are TRBV19 and TRBJ2-7; TRBD2 matches at 7 bases. CDR3 length: 15 amino acids. V lost 5 bases and J lost 0; bases outside the gene matches: 7. Germline assignment: CDR1 LNHDA and CDR2 SQIVND (reference sequence). CDR3 sequence: CASSAGSGGSYEQYL. CDR3 DNA: TGTGCCAGTAGTGCGGGTTCGGGGGGCTCCTACGAGCAGTACCTC.

This clonotype was counted between two and nine times. The DNA of the CDR3 is TGTGCCAGCAGTCCCGGGACAGGGGGTGACGAGCAGTACTTC. Protein sequence: CASSPGTGGDEQYF. This chain connects TRBV6-2 or TRBV6-3 to TRBJ2-7; TRBD1 matches at 11 bases. CDR3 length: 14 amino acids. J lost 5 bases, V lost 5 bases, and 5 bases had no gene match. Germline CDR1 MNHEY, CDR2 SVGEGT.

The chain employs TRBV20-1 and TRBJ2-5; 10 bases are shared with TRBD1. The CDR3 has 17 residues. Germline V gene data show CDR1 as DFQATT and CDR2 as SNEGSKA (reference sequence). The V and J ends lost 0 bases and 6 bases, in that order; junction bases with no gene match: 13. Here the CDR3 DNA reads TGCAGTGCTAGAGAGCCACTCCGGGACAGGGGTTTTCAGACCCAGTACTTC. Protein: CSAREPLRDRGFQTQYF.

This clonotype was found once. The rearrangement joins TRBV29-1 to TRBJ1-5; 10 positions match TRBD1. This CDR3 region has 15 residues. V lost 6 bases to trimming and J lost 2 bases; unmatched junction nucleotides: 7. Germline lookup yields CDR1 SQVTM and CDR2 ANQGSEA. The CDR3 sequence: CSVVGDRGRNQPQHF. The DNA of the CDR3 is TGCAGCGTGGTGGGGGACAGGGGACGCAATCAGCCCCAGCATTTT.

The gene calls are TRBV20-1 and TRBJ2-7; a weak D match, TRBD2 (5 bases). The CDR3 is 10 residues long. Germline V CDR1 and CDR2: DFQATT, SNEGSKA (reference sequence). V was trimmed by 7 bases and J by 5 bases, leaving 9 bases between them. CDR3 DNA: TGCAGTGAATTGAGGGACGAGCAGTACTTC. Encoded protein: CSELRDEQYF.

This clonotype was seen a few times. This may come from a read error, since a much larger clone is one base off. The gene calls are TRBV12-3 or TRBV12-4 and TRBJ1-1; D is possibly TRBD1 (6 bases). The CDR3 is 14 amino acids. The DNA for the CDR3 is TGTGCCAGCAGTTTGAGGGACACATGGGCTGAAGCTTGCTTT. Translating it yields CASSLRDTWAEACF.

The V and J genes are TRBV29-1 and TRBJ2-3; D is possibly TRBD2 (6 bases). Trimming removed 5 bases from V and 2 bases from J, with 11 bases in between. Germline values: CDR1 SQVTM, CDR2 ANQGSEA. The CDR3 totals 13 residues. The CDR3: CSVNGGVTDTQYF. In DNA, the CDR3 is TGCAGCGTTAATGGCGGGGTCACAGATACGCAGTATTTT.

The table lists this clonotype with many counts. The chain carries TRBV4-1 and TRBJ1-6, with D perhaps matching TRBD1 (5 bases). The CDR3 length is 15 residues. Germline CDR1 and CDR2: MGHRA and YSYEKL. V lost 5 bases to trimming and J lost 5 bases, with 13 bases between them. The CDR3 here is CASSSRVRDNSPLHF. The CDR3 nucleotides read TGCGCCAGCAGCTCCAGGGTAAGGGATAATTCACCCCTCCACTTT.